This entry concerns a single TCR beta chain. Its antigen is not known. Separation from the roughly 670-subject first cohort characterized the roughly 120-subject validation cohort, to which the donors belonged. There are 12 residues in the CDR3. Germline assignment: CDR1 SGHNT and CDR2 YYREEE (reference sequence). V lost 8 bases, J lost 2 bases, and 3 bases stayed unmatched. The data originate from a study of cytomegalovirus exposure and HLA in healthy donors. For the study at large: The approximately 670 first-cohort repertoires and the 120 or so validation repertoires shared the same platform, a later analysis reported. Overall study findings and caveats: A classifier reportedly called cytomegalovirus status with high sensitivity and specificity. Testing in vitro showed a few CMV-associated chains specific for CMV antigens.

Sequencing was performed with immunoSEQ multiplex PCR; in TCRdb, only in-frame clones are kept and a portion is missing. The profile shows tens of thousands of clones, roughly 94% of them singletons. The sequence came from a woman aged 18-30 years in good health and CMV-seronegative. The chain has TRBV5-4 and TRBJ1-2; 7 nucleotides agree with TRBD1. The sequencing input was PBMCs. The CDR3 DNA follows: TGTGCCAGTTCGGGACAGAACTATGGCTACACCTTC. Translating gives CASSGQNYGYTF.